This T cell receptor (beta chain) was captured by sequencing in a study of cytomegalovirus exposure and HLA in healthy donors. This CDR3 contains 13 residues. Per germline, CDR1 SGDLS and CDR2 YYNGEE. Trimming removed 7 bases from V and 5 bases from J, with 15 bases in between. The table lists this clone with a few counts. Its antigen is still unknown. The PCR was carried out with 60 Vbeta primers and 13 Jbeta primers. Original data processing: Approximately 12 million of 80 million or so unique TCR beta chains were shared, per a later count. Measured with immunoSEQ multiplex PCR; TCRdb has only the in-frame clones, and not every one. V, J and clone size are taken as reported in that table, and D and trimming were inferred from the DNA itself. The table shows around 150,000 clones, with 79% occurring only once. Study-wide results and caveats: Upon later analysis, HLA-associated TCR beta chains proved more clonally expanded than other, equally common chains. V- and J-gene trimming of TCR beta was linked (in a later analysis) to a missense DCLRE1C variant.

The TCR originated in a man aged 45-65 years in good health and CMV-seropositive. The chain employs TRBV9 and TRBJ2-5; D remains unclear. The specimen sequenced was PBMCs. The CDR3 DNA reads TGTGCCAGCTCCTCCCGGGTTGGGGAGACCCAGTACTTC. Protein sequence: CASSSRVGETQYF.